This T cell receptor beta chain was obtained from a study of OX40 agonist ivuxolimab in advanced cancers. Whole-study context: Patients receiving dose escalation had hepatocellular carcinoma, melanoma, renal cell or head and neck cancer.

The CDR3 totals 17 residues. V gave up 5 bases and J gave up 0 bases, with 16 bases separating them. Per the germline V gene, CDR1 is SGHAT and CDR2 is FQNNGV. Points on this clone: Its target is not known.

Study outcomes and limitations: More expanded clones were seen, on average, in CD8+ T cells than in CD4+.

Only in-frame clones appear in the TCRdb table, and some are missing; sequencing was by immunoSEQ multiplex PCR. The sample includes 20,000 to 30,000 clones, approximately 83% of them seen just once. J is TRBJ2-2 and V is TRBV11-2; tentatively, D is TRBD1 (5 bases). The sequence came from an adult with an advanced solid tumor such as melanoma, head and neck, liver or kidney cancer. The sequencing used CD4+ or CD8+ T cells sorted from blood, collected in a trial of the OX40 agonist ivuxolimab. The chain's CDR3 is CASSGHHGFANTGELFF. The CDR3 DNA reads as TGTGCCAGCAGCGGACACCACGGATTCGCGAACACCGGGGAGCTGTTTTTT.